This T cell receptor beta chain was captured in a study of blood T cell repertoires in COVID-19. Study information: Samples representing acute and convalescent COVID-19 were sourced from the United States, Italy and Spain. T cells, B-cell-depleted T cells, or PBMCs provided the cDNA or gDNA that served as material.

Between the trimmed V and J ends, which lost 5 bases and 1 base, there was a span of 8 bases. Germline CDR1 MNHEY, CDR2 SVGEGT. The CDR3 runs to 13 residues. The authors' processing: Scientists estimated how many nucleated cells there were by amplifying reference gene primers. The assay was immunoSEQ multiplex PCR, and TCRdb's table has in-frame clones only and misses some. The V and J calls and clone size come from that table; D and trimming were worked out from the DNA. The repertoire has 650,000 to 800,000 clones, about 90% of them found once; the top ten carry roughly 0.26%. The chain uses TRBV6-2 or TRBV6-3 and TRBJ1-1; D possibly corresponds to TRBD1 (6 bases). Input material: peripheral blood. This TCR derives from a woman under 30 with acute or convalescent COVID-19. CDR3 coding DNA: TGTGCCAGCAGTGGGGGCGCGAACACTGAAGCTTTCTTT. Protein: CASSGGANTEAFF.